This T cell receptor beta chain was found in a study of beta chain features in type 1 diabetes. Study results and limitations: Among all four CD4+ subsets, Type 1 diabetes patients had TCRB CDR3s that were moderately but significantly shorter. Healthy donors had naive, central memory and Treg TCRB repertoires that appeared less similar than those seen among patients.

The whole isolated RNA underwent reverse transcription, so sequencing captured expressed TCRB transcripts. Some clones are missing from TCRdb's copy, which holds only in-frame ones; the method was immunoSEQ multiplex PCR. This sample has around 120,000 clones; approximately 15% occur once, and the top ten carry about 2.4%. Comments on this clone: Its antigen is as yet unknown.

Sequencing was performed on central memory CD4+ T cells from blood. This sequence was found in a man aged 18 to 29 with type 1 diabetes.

CDR3 sequence reads: CASSVDPPGLGAYEQYF. The CDR3, as DNA: TGTGCCAGCAGCGTAGACCCCCCTGGACTAGGGGCCTACGAGCAGTACTTC. V gene TRBV9 combines with J gene TRBJ2-7, with 7 bases matching TRBD2. Unmatched junction bases numbered 11, after V lost 0 bases and J lost 2 bases. Per the germline V gene, CDR1 is SGDLS and CDR2 is YYNGEE. There are 17 residues in the CDR3.